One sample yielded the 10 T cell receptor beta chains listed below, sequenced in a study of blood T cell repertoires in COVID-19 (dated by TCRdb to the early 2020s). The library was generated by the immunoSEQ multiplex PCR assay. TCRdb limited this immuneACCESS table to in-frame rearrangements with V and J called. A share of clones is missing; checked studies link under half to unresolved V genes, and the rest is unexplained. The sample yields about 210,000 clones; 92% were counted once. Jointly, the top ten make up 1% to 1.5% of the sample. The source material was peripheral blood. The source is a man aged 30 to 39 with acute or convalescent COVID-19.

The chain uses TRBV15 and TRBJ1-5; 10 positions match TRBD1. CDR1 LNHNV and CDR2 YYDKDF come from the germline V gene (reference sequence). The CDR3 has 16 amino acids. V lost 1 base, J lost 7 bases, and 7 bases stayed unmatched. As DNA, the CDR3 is TGTGCCACCAGCAGAGGTCAGGGACAGGGGAACCAGCCCCAGCATTTT. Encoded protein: CATSRGQGQGNQPQHF.

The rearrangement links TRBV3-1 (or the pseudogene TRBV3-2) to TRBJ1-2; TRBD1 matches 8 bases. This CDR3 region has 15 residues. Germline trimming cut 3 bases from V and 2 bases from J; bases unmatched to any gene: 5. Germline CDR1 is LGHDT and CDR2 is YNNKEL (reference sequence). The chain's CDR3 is CASSHGQGGNYGYTF. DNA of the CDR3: TGTGCCAGCAGCCACGGACAGGGTGGAAACTATGGCTACACCTTC.

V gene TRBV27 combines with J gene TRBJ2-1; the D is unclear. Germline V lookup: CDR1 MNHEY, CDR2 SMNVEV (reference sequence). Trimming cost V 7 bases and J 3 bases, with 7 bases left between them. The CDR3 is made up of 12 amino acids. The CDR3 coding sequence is TGTGCCAGCAACACGGGCTACAATGAGCAGTTCTTC. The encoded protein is CASNTGYNEQFF.

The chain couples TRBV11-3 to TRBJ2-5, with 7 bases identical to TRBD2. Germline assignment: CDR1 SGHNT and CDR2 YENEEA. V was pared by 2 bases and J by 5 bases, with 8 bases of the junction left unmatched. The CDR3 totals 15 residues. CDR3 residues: CASSLSSAGDETQYF. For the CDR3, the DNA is TGTGCCAGCAGCTTATCCAGTGCGGGGGACGAGACCCAGTACTTC.

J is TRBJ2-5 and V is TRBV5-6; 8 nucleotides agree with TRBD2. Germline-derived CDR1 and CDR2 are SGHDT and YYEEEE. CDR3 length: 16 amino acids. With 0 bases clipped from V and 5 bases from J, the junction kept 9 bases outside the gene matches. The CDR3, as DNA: TGTGCCAGCAGCTTGGGTCCTAGCGGGCTTTGGGAGACCCAGTACTTC. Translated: CASSLGPSGLWETQYF.

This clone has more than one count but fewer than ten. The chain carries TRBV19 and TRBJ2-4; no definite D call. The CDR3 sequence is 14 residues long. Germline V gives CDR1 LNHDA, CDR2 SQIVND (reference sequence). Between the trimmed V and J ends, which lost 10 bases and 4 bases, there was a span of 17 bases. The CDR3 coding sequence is TGTGCCAAAAAGGAGCGTCCCCTTAAAAACATTCAGTACTTC. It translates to CAKKERPLKNIQYF.

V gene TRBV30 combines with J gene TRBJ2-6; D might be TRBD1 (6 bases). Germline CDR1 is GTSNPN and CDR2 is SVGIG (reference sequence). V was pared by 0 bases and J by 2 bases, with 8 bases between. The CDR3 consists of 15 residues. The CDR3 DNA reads TGTGCCTGGAGTGTACCAGGGGCTGGGGCCAACGTCCTGACTTTC. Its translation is CAWSVPGAGANVLTF. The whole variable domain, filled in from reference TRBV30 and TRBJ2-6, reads SQTIHQWPATLVQPVGSPLSLECTVEGTSNPNLYWYRQAAGRGLQLLFYSVGIGQISSEVPQNLSASRPQDRQFILSSKKLLLSDSGFYLCAWSVPGAGANVLTFGAGSRLTVL.

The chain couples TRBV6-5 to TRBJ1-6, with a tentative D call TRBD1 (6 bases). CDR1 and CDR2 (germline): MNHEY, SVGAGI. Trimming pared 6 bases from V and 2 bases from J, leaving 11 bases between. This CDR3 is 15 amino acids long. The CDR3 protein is CASRFQGTYNSPLHF. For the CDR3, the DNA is TGTGCCAGCAGGTTTCAGGGGACCTATAATTCACCCCTCCACTTT.

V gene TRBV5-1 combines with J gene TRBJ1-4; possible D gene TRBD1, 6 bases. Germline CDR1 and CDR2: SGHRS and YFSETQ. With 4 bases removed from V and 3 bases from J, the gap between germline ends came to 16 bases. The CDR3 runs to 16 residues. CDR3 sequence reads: CASSRQALSSNEKLFF. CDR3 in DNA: TGCGCCAGCAGCCGACAGGCCCTAAGCTCTAATGAAAAACTGTTTTTT.

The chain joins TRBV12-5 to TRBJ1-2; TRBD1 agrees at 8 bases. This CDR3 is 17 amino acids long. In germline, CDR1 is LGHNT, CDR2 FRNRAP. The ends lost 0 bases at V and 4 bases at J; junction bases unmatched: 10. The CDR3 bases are TGTGCTAGTGGTTTGGTATATCCAGGGGGCGCCTCCTATGGCTACACCTTC. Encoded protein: CASGLVYPGGASYGYTF.